This T cell receptor (beta chain) emerged from a study of blood T cell repertoires in COVID-19. Study at large: COVID-19 samples, acute and convalescent, were from the United States, Italy and Spain. The analysed material was cDNA or gDNA that came from T cells, B-cell-depleted T cells, or PBMCs.

This clone has more than one count but fewer than ten. Germline CDR1 and CDR2: LNHDA and SQIVND (reference sequence). With V trimmed by 8 bases and J by 8 bases, 5 bases remained unmatched. CDR3 length equals 13 residues. Enrollment of patients from Seattle took place during active infection, with longitudinal follow-up. In the authors' methods: Nucleated cell number was recorded as an estimate derived from reference gene primer amplification. This table comes from immunoSEQ multiplex PCR, and its TCRdb copy is limited to in-frame clones, with some not included. V, J and clone size were drawn from that table, and D and trimming were deduced from the DNA. The sample lists about 170,000 clones; around 87% were seen once.

The sample consisted of peripheral blood. The chain couples TRBV19 to TRBJ1-6, with 8 bases lining up with TRBD1. This receptor was obtained from a woman older than 75 with COVID-19, enrolled during active disease. In DNA form, the CDR3 reads TGTGCCAGTGCCGACAGGGGATATTCACCCCTCCACTTT. Translated, it gives CASADRGYSPLHF.